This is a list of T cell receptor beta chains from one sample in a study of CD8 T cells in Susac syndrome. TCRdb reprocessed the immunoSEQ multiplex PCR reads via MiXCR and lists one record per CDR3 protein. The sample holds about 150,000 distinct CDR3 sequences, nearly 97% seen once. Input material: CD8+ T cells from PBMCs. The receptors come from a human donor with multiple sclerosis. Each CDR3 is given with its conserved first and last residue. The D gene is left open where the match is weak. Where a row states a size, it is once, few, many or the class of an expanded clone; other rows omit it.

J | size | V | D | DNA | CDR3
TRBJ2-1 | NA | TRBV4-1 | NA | TGCGCCAGCAGCCAAGTTGAACAGGGAAGGAATGAGCAGTTCTTC | CASSQVEQGRNEQFF
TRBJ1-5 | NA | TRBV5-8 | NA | TGTGCCAGCAGCTTGGGAATAGGGGCACAGCCCCAGCATTTT | CASSLGIGAQPQHF
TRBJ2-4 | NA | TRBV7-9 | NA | TGTGCCAGCAGCTTGGCGGGGTCCGGAAACATTCAGTACTTC | CASSLAGSGNIQYF
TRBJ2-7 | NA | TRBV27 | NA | TGTGCCAGCAGTTTTGCCAGCTCCTACGAGCAGTACTTC | CASSFASSYEQYF
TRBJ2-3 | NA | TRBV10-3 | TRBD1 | TGTGCCATCAGTGAAGACAGGGCGACAGATACGCAGTATTTT | CAISEDRATDTQYF
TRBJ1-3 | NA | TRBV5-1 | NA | TGCGCCAGCAGCTTGGGTACCTCTGGAAACACCATATATTTT | CASSLGTSGNTIYF
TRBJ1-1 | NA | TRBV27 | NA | TGTGCCAGCAGTACCTCGGACAATGAAGCTTTCTTT | CASSTSDNEAFF
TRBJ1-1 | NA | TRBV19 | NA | TGTGCCAGTAGTATAGGTGGCCAAGCTTTCTTT | CASSIGGQAFF
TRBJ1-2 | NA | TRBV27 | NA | TGTGCCAGCAGTTTATCAAATCAGTTATATGGCTACACCTTC | CASSLSNQLYGYTF
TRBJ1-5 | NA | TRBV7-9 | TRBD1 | TGTGCCAGCAGCCCCCCAGGACAGGGCCTCAATCAGCCCCAGCATTTT | CASSPPGQGLNQPQHF
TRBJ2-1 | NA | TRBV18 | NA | TGTGCCAGCTCGAAGACGCAGGGCGAGGTCGATGAGCAGTTCTTC | CASSKTQGEVDEQFF
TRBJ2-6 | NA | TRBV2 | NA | TGTGCCAGCAGCGAACCCTCTATCTCTGGGGCCAACGTCCTGACTTTC | CASSEPSISGANVLTF
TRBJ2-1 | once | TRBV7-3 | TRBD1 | TGTGCCAGCAGCCTCTCGGGGACAGGGGTCGACAATGAGCAGTTCTTC | CASSLSGTGVDNEQFF
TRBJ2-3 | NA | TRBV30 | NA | TGTGCCTGGAAAGCAGATACGCAGTATTTT | CAWKADTQYF
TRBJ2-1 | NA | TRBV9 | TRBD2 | TGTGCCAGCAGCGCCGGGACTAGCGGGGGGCTATACAATGAGCAGTTCTTC | CASSAGTSGGLYNEQFF
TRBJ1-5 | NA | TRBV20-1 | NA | TGCAGTGCTAGAGATGAGCAGGGCTATAGCAATCAGCCCCAGCATTTT | CSARDEQGYSNQPQHF
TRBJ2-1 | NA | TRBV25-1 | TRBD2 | TGTGCCAGCAGTGAAAGGGCGGGGGGACTCAATGAGCAGTTCTTC | CASSERAGGLNEQFF
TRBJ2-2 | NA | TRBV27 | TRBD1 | TGTGCCAGCAGTTTCTTAAGGGACAGGGCGAACACCGGGGAGCTGTTTTTT | CASSFLRDRANTGELFF
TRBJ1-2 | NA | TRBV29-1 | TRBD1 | TGCAGCGTCTGGGGACAGGGATTTAGTGGCTACACCTTC | CSVWGQGFSGYTF
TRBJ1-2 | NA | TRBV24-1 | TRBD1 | TGTGCCACCAGTGGCGGACAGGGATATGGCTACACCTTC | CATSGGQGYGYTF
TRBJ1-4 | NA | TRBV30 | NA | TGTGCCTGGAGTGGGGTTGGCGCGGATGAAAAACTGTTTTTT | CAWSGVGADEKLFF
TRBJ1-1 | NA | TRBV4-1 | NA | TGCGCCAGCACCCCCGATGGAAGGGGAACTGAAGCTTTCTTT | CASTPDGRGTEAFF
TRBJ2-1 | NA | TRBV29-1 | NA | TGCAGCGTTGTTCGGGGGTCGCTAAATGAGCAGTTCTTC | CSVVRGSLNEQFF
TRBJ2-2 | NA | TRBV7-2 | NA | TGTGCCAGCAGCTTAATGGACACCGGGGAGCTGTTTTTT | CASSLMDTGELFF
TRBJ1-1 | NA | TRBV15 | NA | TGTGCCACCAGCAGTCCAGGGGTTGCGGACACTGAAGCTTTCTTT | CATSSPGVADTEAFF
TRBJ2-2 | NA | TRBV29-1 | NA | TGCAGCGCGGGGGACGGGGAGCTGTTTTTT | CSAGDGELFF
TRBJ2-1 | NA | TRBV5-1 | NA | TGCGCCAGCAGCTTGGGCCCCATGTACAATGAGCAGTTCTTC | CASSLGPMYNEQFF
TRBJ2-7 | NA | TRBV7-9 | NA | TGTGCCACCACCGGGACACCCTCCTACGAGCAGTACTTC | CATTGTPSYEQYF
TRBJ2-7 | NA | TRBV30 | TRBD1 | TGTGCCTGGAGTGACCGGGACAGACCCTACGAGCAGTACTTC | CAWSDRDRPYEQYF
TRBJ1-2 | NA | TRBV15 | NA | TGTGCCACCAGCAGAGATCTTTCGGGGTCCTATGGCTACACCTTC | CATSRDLSGSYGYTF
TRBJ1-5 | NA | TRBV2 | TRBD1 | TGTGCCAGCAGTTACAGGGGGCCAATTTATAGCAATCAGCCCCAGCATTTT | CASSYRGPIYSNQPQHF
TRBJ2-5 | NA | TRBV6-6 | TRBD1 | TGTGCCAGCAGTTACTCCGCGACAGGGGCCCGGGAGACCCAGTACTTC | CASSYSATGARETQYF
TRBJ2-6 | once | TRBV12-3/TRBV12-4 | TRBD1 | TGTGCCAGCAGTCGACAGGGCTCTGGGGCCAACGTCCTGACTTTC | CASSRQGSGANVLTF
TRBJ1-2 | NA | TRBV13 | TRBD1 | TGTGCCAGCAGCGACAGGGTCGTCTACACCTTC | CASSDRVVYTF
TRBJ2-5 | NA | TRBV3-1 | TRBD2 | TGTGCCAGCAGCCACGGGACTATCTTGGAGACCCAGTACTTC | CASSHGTILETQYF
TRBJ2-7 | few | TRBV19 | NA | TGTGCCAGTAGTGCGGGCTCCTCCTACGAGCAGTACTTC | CASSAGSSYEQYF
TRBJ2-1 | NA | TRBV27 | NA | TGTGCCAGCAGTTTATCGAGTGGCAATGAGCAGTTCTTC | CASSLSSGNEQFF
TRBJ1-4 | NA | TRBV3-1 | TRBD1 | TGTGCCAGCAGCCAAGTCGGACAGGGCCTTAATGAAAAACTGTTTTTT | CASSQVGQGLNEKLFF
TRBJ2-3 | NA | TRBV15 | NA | TGTGCCACCAGCAGGCTACCGCGGACAGATACGCAGTATTTT | CATSRLPRTDTQYF
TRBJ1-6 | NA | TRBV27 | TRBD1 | TGTGCCAGCCGGTTTTTGACAGGGTTTTCACCCCTCCACTTT | CASRFLTGFSPLHF
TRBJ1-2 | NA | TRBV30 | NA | TGTGCCTGGAGTGTTGAGGGGGACTATGGCTACACCTTC | CAWSVEGDYGYTF
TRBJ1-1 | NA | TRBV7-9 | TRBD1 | TGTGCCAGCAGCCCCTTACAGGGGGTGAACACTGAAGCTTTCTTT | CASSPLQGVNTEAFF
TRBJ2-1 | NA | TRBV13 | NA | TGTGCCAGCAGCTTAGTCGGGGAGGGGGCCGCCTACAATGAGCAGTTCTTC | CASSLVGEGAAYNEQFF
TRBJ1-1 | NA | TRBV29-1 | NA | TGCAGCGTCCTCAGGGGAACTGAAGCTTTCTTT | CSVLRGTEAFF
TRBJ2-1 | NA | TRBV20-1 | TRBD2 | TGCAGCGCCTTGGTGGGGGGGTCGGAGCAGTTCTTC | CSALVGGSEQFF
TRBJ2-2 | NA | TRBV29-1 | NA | TGCAGCGTTTGTTGGTGGACCGGGGAGCTGTTTTTT | CSVCWWTGELFF